Detailed here is one TCR beta chain. Researchers classed hyperthyroidism as stable given no ophthalmopathy within 18 months of follow-up. Each hyperthyroidism patient was newly diagnosed, with under 2 months' duration, and aged 18 to 65. This sample was taken from a study of Graves' ophthalmopathy and Graves' hyperthyroidism. The overall study: Peripheral blood sampling occurred at initial diagnosis, before any treatment.

The CDR3 is 13 amino acids. The V end lost 6 bases, the J end lost 4 bases, and 12 bases lay between the germline ends. Looked up from germline, CDR1 is MNHEY and CDR2 is SVGEGT. From RNA, the CDR3 regions of TCR beta chains were amplified and sequenced. The workflow started with a first-round RT-PCR run with HTBI primers and then moved on to a second-round multiplex PCR. A single record per CDR3 protein comes from TCRdb applying MiXCR to the multiplex PCR reads. Among about 380,000 distinct CDR3 sequences listed, roughly 15% were seen once. The sequence was collected from a woman younger than 30 with stable Graves' hyperthyroidism. The sample was peripheral blood. The chain employs TRBV6-2 or TRBV6-3 and TRBJ1-1; perhaps TRBD1 as D (6 bases). CDR3 region: CASSQGLTTEAFF. For the CDR3, the DNA is TGTGCCAGCAGCCAGGGGCTCACCACTGAAGCTTTCTTT.